The TCR beta chain described here comes from a study of immune heterogeneity within non-small cell lung tumors. Whole-study results and caveats: Patients largely differed in their high-frequency T-cell receptor beta clonotypes. Tumor sites within a patient were found to share identical dominant CDR3 beta clonotypes, and site-unique high-frequency clones were also present.

Template input was genomic DNA from bulk tumor (around 600 ng per sample). Several widely spaced biopsies per primary tumor were taken during surgery. Patients went through curative surgery, and their non-small cell lung cancer was untreated and newly diagnosed. Non-small cell lung cancer patients, newly diagnosed and having surgery with curative intent, served as donors. It was a multiplex PCR that amplified TCR beta CDR3, with 32 V and 13 J primers. One entry per CDR3 protein, called by TCRdb with MiXCR from the multiplex PCR reads. The data contain about 3,200 distinct CDR3 sequences, 20% to 25% of them singletons. The CDR3 contains 13 residues. V was pared by 2 bases and J by 4 bases, with 8 bases between. The germline V gene has CDR1 MNHNS and CDR2 SASEGT. By share, this clonotype counts as medium-sized. The antigen remains unidentified.

The gene calls are TRBV6-1 and TRBJ2-5, with D possibly matching TRBD1 (5 bases). This TCR derives from a man in his sixties with non-small cell lung cancer. The material sequenced was lung tumor tissue. CDR3 bases: TGTGCCAGCAGTGAACTAAGGGGAGAGACCCAGTACTTC. It translates to CASSELRGETQYF.